This is a list of T cell receptor beta chains from one sample in a study of T cell responses to AZD1222 COVID-19 vaccine. Method: immunoSEQ multiplex PCR; TCRdb's copy keeps in-frame clones and lacks some. The sample records 95,000 to 100,000 clones, about 86% being singletons. Sample: peripheral blood, taken on day 0 of AZD1222 vaccination. These TCRs come from an adult in good health. Each CDR3 is given with its conserved first and last residue.

v_gene: TRBV19
j_gene: TRBJ1-2
CDR3aa: CASSMVAGAGHYGYTF

v_gene: TRBV4-3
j_gene: TRBJ1-5
CDR3aa: CASSQDAYQPQHF

v_gene: TRBV19
j_gene: TRBJ2-4
CDR3aa: CASSILGDIQYF

v_gene: TRBV12-5
j_gene: TRBJ1-2
CDR3aa: CASGLVVMGRRVGYTF

v_gene: TRBV5-1
j_gene: TRBJ1-6
CDR3aa: CASSLGGDSPLHF

v_gene: TRBV19
j_gene: TRBJ2-1
CDR3aa: CASSIDVKDSRQFF

v_gene: TRBV6-4
j_gene: TRBJ1-6
CDR3aa: CASSDSWDRNSPLHF

v_gene: TRBV7-6
j_gene: TRBJ1-2
CDR3aa: CASSLVAGGDYGYTF

v_gene: TRBV9
j_gene: TRBJ2-3
CDR3aa: CASSPAQLAGADTQYF

v_gene: TRBV5-6
j_gene: TRBJ1-2
CDR3aa: CASSLAGTLLDGYTF

v_gene: TRBV30
j_gene: TRBJ2-2
CDR3aa: CAWSPTLGGANTGELFF

v_gene: TRBV5-5
j_gene: TRBJ1-1
CDR3aa: CASSFMPENTEAFF

v_gene: TRBV5-1
j_gene: TRBJ1-4
CDR3aa: CASSSLQGRGEKLFF

v_gene: TRBV19
j_gene: TRBJ1-2
CDR3aa: CASTPLQRANYGYTF

v_gene: TRBV18
j_gene: TRBJ1-5
CDR3aa: CASSDRTGDSQPQHF

v_gene: TRBV7-2
j_gene: TRBJ2-5
CDR3aa: CASSSFPRLAGGRETQYF

v_gene: TRBV28
j_gene: TRBJ2-3
CDR3aa: CASSFRLTSGSGTDTQYF

v_gene: TRBV10-3
j_gene: TRBJ2-6
CDR3aa: CAISESPPYSGANVLTF

v_gene: TRBV29-1
j_gene: TRBJ1-1
CDR3aa: CSVMTGGNTEAFF

v_gene: TRBV19
j_gene: TRBJ1-1
CDR3aa: CASSIQGRGTEAFF

v_gene: TRBV3-1/TRBV3-2
j_gene: TRBJ1-5
CDR3aa: CASSQDGNQPQHF

v_gene: TRBV10-3
j_gene: TRBJ2-5
CDR3aa: CAISESGETQYF

v_gene: TRBV7-9
j_gene: TRBJ2-5
CDR3aa: CASSPRLSGRGETQYF

v_gene: TRBV6-5
j_gene: TRBJ2-1
CDR3aa: CASSQFSYYNEQFF

v_gene: TRBV5-1
j_gene: TRBJ2-7
CDR3aa: CASSSRTGYEQYF

v_gene: TRBV19
j_gene: TRBJ1-6
CDR3aa: CASSIRQGRSPLHF

v_gene: TRBV7-2
j_gene: TRBJ1-1
CDR3aa: CASSLMGMTEAFF

v_gene: TRBV6-6
j_gene: TRBJ2-7
CDR3aa: CASTQGSSYEQYF

v_gene: TRBV2
j_gene: TRBJ2-7
CDR3aa: CASRERVGRVGEQYF